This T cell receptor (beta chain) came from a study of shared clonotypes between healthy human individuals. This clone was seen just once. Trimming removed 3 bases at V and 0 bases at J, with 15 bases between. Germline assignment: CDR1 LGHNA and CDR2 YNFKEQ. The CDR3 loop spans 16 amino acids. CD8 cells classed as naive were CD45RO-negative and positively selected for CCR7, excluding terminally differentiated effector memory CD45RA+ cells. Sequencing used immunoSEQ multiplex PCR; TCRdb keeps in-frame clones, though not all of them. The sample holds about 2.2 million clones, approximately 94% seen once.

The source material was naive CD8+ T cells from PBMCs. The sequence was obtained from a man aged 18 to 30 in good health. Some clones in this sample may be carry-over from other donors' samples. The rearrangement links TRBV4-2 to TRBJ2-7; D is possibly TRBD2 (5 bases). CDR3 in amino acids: CASSQRASEASYEQYF. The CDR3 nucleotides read TGTGCCAGCAGCCAGCGGGCCTCGGAAGCCTCCTACGAGCAGTACTTC.